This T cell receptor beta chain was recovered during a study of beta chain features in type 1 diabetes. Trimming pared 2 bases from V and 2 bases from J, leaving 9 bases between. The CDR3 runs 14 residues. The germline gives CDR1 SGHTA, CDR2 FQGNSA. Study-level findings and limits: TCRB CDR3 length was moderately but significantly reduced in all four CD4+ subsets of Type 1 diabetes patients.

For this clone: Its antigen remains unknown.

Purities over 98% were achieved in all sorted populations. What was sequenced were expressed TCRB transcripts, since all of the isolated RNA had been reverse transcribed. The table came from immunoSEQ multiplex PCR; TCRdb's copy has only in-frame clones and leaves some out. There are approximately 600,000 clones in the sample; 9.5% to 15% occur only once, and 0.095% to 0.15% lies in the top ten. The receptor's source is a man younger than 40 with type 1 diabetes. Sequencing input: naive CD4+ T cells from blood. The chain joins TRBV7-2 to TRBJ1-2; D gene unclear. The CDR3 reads CASSLHSVNYGYTF. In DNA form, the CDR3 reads TGTGCCAGCAGCTTACATTCGGTGAACTATGGCTACACCTTC.